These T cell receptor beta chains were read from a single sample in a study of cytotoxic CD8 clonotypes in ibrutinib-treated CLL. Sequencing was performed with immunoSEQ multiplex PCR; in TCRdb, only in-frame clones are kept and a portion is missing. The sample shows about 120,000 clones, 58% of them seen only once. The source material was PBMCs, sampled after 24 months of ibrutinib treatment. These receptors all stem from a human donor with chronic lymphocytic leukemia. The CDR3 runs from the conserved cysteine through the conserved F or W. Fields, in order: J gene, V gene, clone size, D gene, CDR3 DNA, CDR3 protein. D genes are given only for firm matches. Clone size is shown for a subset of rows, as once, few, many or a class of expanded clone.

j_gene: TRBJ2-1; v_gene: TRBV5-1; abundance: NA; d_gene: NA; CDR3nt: TGCGCCAGCAGCTTGGTCCAGTACAATGAGCAGTTCTTC; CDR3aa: CASSLVQYNEQFF
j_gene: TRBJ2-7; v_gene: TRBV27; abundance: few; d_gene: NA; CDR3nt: TGTGCCAGCAGGCTGGACGGAACGCTCTACGAGCAGTACTTC; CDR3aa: CASRLDGTLYEQYF
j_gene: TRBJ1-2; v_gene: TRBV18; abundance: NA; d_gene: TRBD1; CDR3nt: TGTGCCAGCTCACCTGGACAGGTGGTTGGCGGGGGCTACACCTTC; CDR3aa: CASSPGQVVGGGYTF
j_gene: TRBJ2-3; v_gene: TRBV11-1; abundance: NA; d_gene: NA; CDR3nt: TGTGCCAGCGAGACCGACTCCAGCACAGATACGCAGTATTTT; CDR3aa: CASETDSSTDTQYF
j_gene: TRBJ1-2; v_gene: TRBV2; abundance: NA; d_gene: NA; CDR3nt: TGTGCCAGCAGCCTAAGGGGGTATGGCTACACCTTC; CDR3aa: CASSLRGYGYTF
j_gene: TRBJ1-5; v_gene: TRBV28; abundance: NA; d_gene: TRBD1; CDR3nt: TGTGCCAGCAGCGGATCCGACAGGGGGTTTACCAATCAGCCCCAGCATTTT; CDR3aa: CASSGSDRGFTNQPQHF
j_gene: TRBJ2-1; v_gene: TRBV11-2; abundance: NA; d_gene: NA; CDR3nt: TGTGCCAGCAGCTTAACCCTCCGAGGGGATGAGCAGTTCTTC; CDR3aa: CASSLTLRGDEQFF
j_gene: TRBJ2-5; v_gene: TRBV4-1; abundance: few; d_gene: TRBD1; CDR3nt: TGCGCCAGCAGCCGAGGGACAGGCCCCCAAGAGACCCAGTACTTC; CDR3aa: CASSRGTGPQETQYF
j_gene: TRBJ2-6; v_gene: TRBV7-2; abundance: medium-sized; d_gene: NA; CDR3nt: TGTGCCAGCAGCTTAGATCCCGTCAGGTTAGATTCTGGGGCCAACGTCCTGACTTTC; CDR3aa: CASSLDPVRLDSGANVLTF
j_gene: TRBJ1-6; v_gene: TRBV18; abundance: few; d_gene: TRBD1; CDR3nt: TGTGCCAGCTCACCGCGGACAGGGAAGGATAATTCACCCCTCCACTTT; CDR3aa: CASSPRTGKDNSPLHF
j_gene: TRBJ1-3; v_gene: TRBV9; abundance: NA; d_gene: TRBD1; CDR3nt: TGTGCCAGCAGCGTGGACCGGGGACAGGGGTCTGGAAACACCATATATTTT; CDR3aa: CASSVDRGQGSGNTIYF
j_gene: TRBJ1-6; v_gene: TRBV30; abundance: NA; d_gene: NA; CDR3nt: TGTGCCTGGAGTGTACATGCGAAGCTTTCCGTCGGATCCTATAATTCACCCCTCCACTTT; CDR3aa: CAWSVHAKLSVGSYNSPLHF
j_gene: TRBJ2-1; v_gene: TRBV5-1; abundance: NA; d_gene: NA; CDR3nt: TGCGCCAGCAGCTTGGGAGAAGTGGGGGTCAATGAGCAGTTCTTC; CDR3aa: CASSLGEVGVNEQFF
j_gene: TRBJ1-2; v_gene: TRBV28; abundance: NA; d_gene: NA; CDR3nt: TGTGCCACTAGGGGGGGCCCTGCGGGCTACACCTTC; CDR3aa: CATRGGPAGYTF
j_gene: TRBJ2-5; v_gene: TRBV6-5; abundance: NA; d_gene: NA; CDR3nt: TGTGCCAGCCGTAGGGGAGAGCGTCAAGAGACCCAGTACTTC; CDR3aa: CASRRGERQETQYF
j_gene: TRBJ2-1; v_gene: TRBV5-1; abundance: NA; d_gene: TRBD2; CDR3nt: TGCGCCAGCAGCTCGGGGGGAACCCTCAATGAGCAGTTCTTC; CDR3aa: CASSSGGTLNEQFF
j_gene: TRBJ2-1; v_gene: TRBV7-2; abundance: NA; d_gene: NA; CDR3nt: TGTGCCAGCAGCCCGACTACTTCGAGGAATGAGCAGTTCTTC; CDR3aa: CASSPTTSRNEQFF
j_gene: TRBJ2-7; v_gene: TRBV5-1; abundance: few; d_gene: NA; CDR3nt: TGCGCCAGCAGCTTCAACAGGGCGGCGGACGAGCAGTACTTC; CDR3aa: CASSFNRAADEQYF
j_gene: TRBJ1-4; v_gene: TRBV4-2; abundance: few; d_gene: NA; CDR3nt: TGTGCCAGCAGCCAAGGGTCCCAGGACGTTGAAAAACTGTTTTTT; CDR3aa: CASSQGSQDVEKLFF
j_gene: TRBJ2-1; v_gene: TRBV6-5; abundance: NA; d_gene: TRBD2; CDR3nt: TGTGCCAGCAGTTACTCCGGGGGGGCCGATGAGCAGTTCTTC; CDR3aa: CASSYSGGADEQFF
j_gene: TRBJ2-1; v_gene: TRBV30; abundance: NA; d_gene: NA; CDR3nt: TGTGCCTGGACTAGCGATACCTACAATGAGCAGTTCTTC; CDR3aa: CAWTSDTYNEQFF
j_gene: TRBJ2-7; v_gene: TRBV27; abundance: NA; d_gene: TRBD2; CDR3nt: TGTGCCAGCAGTTGGACTAGCGGGGGGGCCTACGAGCAGTACTTC; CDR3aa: CASSWTSGGAYEQYF
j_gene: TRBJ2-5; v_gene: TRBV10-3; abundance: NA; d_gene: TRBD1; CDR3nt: TGTGCCATCAGTGTATTAGGGGGCGGAGAAGAGACCCAGTACTTC; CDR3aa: CAISVLGGGEETQYF